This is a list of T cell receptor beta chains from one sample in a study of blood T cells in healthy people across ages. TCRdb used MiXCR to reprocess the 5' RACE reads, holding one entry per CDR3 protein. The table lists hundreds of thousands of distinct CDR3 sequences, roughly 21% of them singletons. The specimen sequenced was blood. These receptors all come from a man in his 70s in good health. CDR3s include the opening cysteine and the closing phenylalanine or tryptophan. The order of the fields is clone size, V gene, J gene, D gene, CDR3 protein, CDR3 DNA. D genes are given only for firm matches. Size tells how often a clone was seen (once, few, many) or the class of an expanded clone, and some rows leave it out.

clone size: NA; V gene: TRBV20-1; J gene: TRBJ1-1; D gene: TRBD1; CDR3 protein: CSARGTGMSTEAFF; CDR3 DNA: TGCAGTGCTAGAGGGACAGGGATGAGCACTGAAGCTTTCTTT
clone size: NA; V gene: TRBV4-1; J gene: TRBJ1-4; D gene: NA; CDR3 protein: CASSRSQGGNEKLFF; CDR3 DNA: TGCGCCAGCAGCCGCAGTCAGGGAGGTAATGAAAAACTGTTTTTT
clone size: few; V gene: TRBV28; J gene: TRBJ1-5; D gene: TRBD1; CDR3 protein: CASTKGAPVPYSNQPQHF; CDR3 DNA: TGTGCCAGCACCAAGGGGGCACCTGTGCCCTATAGCAATCAGCCCCAGCATTTT
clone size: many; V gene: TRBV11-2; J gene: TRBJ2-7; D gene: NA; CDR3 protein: CASSLDGRAGDEQYF; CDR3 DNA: TGTGCCAGCAGCTTAGATGGCAGGGCTGGGGACGAGCAGTACTTC
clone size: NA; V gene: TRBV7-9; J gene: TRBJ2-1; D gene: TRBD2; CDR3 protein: CASSSTGGGLGYNEQFF; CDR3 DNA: TGTGCCAGCAGCTCTACGGGAGGGGGACTAGGCTACAATGAGCAGTTCTTC
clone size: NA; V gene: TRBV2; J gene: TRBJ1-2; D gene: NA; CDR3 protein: CASRGLQNYGYTF; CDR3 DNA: TGTGCCAGCAGGGGATTACAGAACTATGGCTACACCTTC
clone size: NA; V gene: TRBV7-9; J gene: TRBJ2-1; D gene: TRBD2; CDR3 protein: CASSQLIAGPHNEQFF; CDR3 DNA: TGTGCCAGCAGCCAGTTAATAGCGGGACCCCACAATGAGCAGTTCTTC
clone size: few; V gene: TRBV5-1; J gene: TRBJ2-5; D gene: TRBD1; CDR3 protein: CASSYGQGIQETQYF; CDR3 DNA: TGCGCCAGCAGCTACGGACAGGGGATTCAAGAGACCCAGTACTTC
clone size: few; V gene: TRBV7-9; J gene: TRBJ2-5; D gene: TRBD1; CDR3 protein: CASSPEQGIQETQYF; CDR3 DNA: TGTGCCAGCAGCCCCGAACAGGGGATCCAAGAGACCCAGTACTTC
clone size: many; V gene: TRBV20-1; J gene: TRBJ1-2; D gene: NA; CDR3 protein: CSARPIHYGYTF; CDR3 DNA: TGCAGTGCTAGACCCATCCACTATGGCTACACCTTC
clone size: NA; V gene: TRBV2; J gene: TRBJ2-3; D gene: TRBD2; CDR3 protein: CASLLAGGYTDTQYF; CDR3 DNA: TGTGCCAGCTTACTAGCGGGAGGCTACACAGATACGCAGTATTTT
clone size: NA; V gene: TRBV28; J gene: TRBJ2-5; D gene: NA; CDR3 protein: CASSLGWGSETQYF; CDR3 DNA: TGTGCCAGCAGTTTAGGGTGGGGCTCAGAGACCCAGTACTTC
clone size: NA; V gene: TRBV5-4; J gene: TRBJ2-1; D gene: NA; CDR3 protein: CASSLYGGNNEQFF; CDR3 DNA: TGTGCCAGCAGCTTGTACGGGGGTAACAATGAGCAGTTCTTC
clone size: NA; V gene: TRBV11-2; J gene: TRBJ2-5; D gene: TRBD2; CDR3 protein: CASSLGKTSGGVQETQYF; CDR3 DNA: TGTGCCAGCAGCTTAGGGAAAACTAGCGGGGGCGTACAAGAGACCCAGTACTTC
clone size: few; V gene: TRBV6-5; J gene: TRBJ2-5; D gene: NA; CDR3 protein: CASSPPGAAETQYF; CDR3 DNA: TGTGCCAGCAGTCCACCGGGGGCTGCGGAGACCCAGTACTTC
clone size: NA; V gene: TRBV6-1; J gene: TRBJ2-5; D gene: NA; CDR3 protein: CASRDAFLQEQYF; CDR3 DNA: TGTGCCAGCAGGGACGCTTTCCTACAGGAGCAGTACTTC
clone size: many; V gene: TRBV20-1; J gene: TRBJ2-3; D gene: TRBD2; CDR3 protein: CSARDRVQRGGLMAQYF; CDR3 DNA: TGCAGTGCTAGAGATCGAGTCCAGCGGGGGGGCCTGATGGCGCAGTATTTT
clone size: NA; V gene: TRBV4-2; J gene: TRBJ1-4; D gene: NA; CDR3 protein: CASSQGRGNEKLFF; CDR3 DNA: TGTGCCAGCAGCCAAGGCAGGGGCAATGAAAAACTGTTTTTT
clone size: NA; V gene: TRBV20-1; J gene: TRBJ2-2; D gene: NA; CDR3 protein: CSAREARSARTGELFF; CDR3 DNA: TGCAGTGCTAGAGAGGCCAGATCAGCGAGGACCGGGGAGCTGTTTTTT
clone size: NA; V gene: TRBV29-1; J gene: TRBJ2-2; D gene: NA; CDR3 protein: CSASTDNTGELFF; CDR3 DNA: TGCAGCGCGTCAACTGATAACACCGGGGAGCTGTTTTTT
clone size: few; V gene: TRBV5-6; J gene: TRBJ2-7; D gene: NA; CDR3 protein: CASSFGQAYYEQYF; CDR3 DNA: TGTGCCAGCAGCTTTGGTCAAGCCTACTACGAGCAGTACTTC
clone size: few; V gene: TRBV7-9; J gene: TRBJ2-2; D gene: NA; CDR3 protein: CASRSPGHLTGELFF; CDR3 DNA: TGTGCCAGCAGAAGCCCCGGGCACTTAACCGGGGAGCTGTTTTTT
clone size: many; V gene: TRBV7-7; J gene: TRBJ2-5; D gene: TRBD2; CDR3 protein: CASSRLAGEETQYF; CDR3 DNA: TGTGCTAGCAGCCGACTAGCGGGAGAGGAGACCCAGTACTTC
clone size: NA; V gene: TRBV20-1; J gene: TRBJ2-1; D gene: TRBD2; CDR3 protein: CSARVPSGSLDEQFF; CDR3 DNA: TGCAGTGCTAGAGTCCCTAGCGGGAGTCTCGATGAGCAGTTCTTC
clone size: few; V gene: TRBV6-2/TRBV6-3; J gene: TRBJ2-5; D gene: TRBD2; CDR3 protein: CASSYFSGRETQYF; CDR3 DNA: TGTGCCAGCAGTTACTTCTCCGGGAGGGAGACCCAGTACTTC
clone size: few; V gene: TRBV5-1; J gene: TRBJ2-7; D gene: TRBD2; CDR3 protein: CASSLPGLAASSYEQYF; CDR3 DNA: TGCGCCAGCAGCTTGCCGGGACTAGCGGCAAGCTCCTACGAGCAGTACTTC
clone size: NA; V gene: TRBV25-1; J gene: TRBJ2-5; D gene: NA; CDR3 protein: CASSARLQETQYF; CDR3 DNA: TGTGCCAGCAGTGCTCGCCTCCAAGAGACCCAGTACTTC
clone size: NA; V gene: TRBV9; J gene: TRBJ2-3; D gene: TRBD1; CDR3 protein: CASSVTGEIDTQYF; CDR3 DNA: TGTGCCAGCAGCGTAACAGGGGAGATAGATACGCAGTATTTT
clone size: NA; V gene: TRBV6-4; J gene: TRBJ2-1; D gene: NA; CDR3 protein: CASSDSSGDEQFF; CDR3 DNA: TGTGCCAGCAGTGACTCGAGTGGGGATGAGCAGTTCTTC
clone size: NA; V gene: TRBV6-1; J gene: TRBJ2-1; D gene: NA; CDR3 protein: CASRIRTSTYNEQFF; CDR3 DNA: TGTGCCAGCAGAATCCGAACGAGTACCTACAATGAGCAGTTCTTC
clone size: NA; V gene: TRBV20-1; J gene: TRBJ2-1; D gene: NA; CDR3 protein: CSAPERLEQFF; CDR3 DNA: TGCAGTGCCCCGGAGAGGCTTGAGCAGTTCTTC
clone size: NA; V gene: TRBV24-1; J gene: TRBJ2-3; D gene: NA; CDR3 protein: CATSDRHYLGADTQYF; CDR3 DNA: TGTGCCACCAGTGACCGACACTATCTCGGCGCAGATACGCAGTATTTT
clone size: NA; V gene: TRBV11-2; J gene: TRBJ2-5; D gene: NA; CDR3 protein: CASRDDDETQYF; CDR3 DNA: TGTGCCAGCCGGGATGATGACGAGACCCAGTACTTC
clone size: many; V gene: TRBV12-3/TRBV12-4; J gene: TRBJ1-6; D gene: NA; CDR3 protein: CASSSADNSPLHF; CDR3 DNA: TGTGCCAGCAGTTCCGCCGATAATTCACCCCTCCACTTT
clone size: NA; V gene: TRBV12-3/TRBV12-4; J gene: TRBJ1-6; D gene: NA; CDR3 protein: CASSPGWRNSPLHF; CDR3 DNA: TGTGCCAGCAGTCCGGGATGGAGGAATTCACCCCTCCACTTT
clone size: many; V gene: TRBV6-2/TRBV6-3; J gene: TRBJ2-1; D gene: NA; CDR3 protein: CASGNPTSDEQFF; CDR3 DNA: TGTGCCAGCGGGAACCCAACTAGTGATGAGCAGTTCTTC